These 16 T cell receptor beta chains share one sample of origin, sequenced in a study of Graves' ophthalmopathy and Graves' hyperthyroidism. Researchers took RNA transcripts and amplified TCR beta CDR3 regions from them. First-round RT-PCR with HTBI primers preceded a second-round multiplex PCR. TCRdb independently ran MiXCR on the multiplex PCR reads; one entry per CDR3 protein. Of almost 400,000 distinct CDR3 sequences detected, around 18% appear once; the ten largest clones hold roughly 1.5%. Sequencing was performed on peripheral blood. All receptors derive from a woman younger than 35 with Graves' ophthalmopathy.

The rearrangement joins TRBV7-2 to TRBJ2-4, with TRBD1 as a possible D gene (5 bases). In germline, CDR1 is SGHTA, CDR2 FQGNSA. The CDR3 sequence is 12 residues long. The ends were cut back, 5 bases at V and 6 bases at J, with 8 bases in the middle. The CDR3 loop is CASSQDINIQYF. CDR3 DNA: TGTGCCAGCAGCCAGGACATAAACATTCAGTACTTC.

There are many counts of this clonotype. CDR3 bases: TGTGCCAGCATCCGACAGGGGGCTGCTGAAGCTTTCTTT. Translated, it gives CASIRQGAAEAFF. V is TRBV6-2 or TRBV6-3 and J is TRBJ1-1, with 10 nucleotides matching TRBD1. Per the germline V gene, CDR1 is MNHEY and CDR2 is SVGEGT. The CDR3 consists of 13 residues. The ends lost 7 bases at V and 6 bases at J; junction bases unmatched: 5.

This clonotype was counted many times. The chain recombines TRBV24-1 with TRBJ2-5; 8 bases fit TRBD1. Germline values: CDR1 KGHDR, CDR2 SFDVKD. The CDR3 is 13 residues long. V lost 4 bases, J lost 9 bases, and 6 bases stayed unmatched. CDR3 amino acids: CATSESDRGAQYF. The CDR3 DNA reads as TGTGCCACCAGTGAATCAGACAGGGGAGCCCAGTACTTC.

The genes are TRBV6-1 and TRBJ2-5; a possible D gene is TRBD1 (5 bases). CDR1 MNHNS and CDR2 SASEGT come from the germline V gene. Deletions cut 7 bases from V and 7 bases from J, with 19 bases between. This CDR3 is built from 14 residues. CDR3 DNA: TGTGCCAGCACCCAGGCAGGCCCTCAGGGGACCCAGTACTTC. Its protein product is CASTQAGPQGTQYF.

This clonotype was counted ten times or more. J is TRBJ1-3 and V is TRBV19; 7 bases line up with TRBD1. The V gene end was trimmed by 8 bases and the J gene end by 4 bases; junction bases not matched to a gene: 5. There are 13 residues in the CDR3. Germline V gives CDR1 LNHDA, CDR2 SQIVND (reference sequence). CDR3 residues: CASSDRTGNTIYF. CDR3 nucleotide sequence: TGTGCCAGTTCGGACAGGACCGGAAACACCATATATTTT.

This clonotype was seen repeatedly, ten times or more. The rearrangement uses TRBV20-1 and TRBJ2-7, with D possibly TRBD2 on 5 matching bases. Germline V gene data show CDR1 as DFQATT and CDR2 as SNEGSKA (reference sequence). The CDR3 contains 12 residues. Between the trimmed V and J ends, which lost 5 bases and 3 bases, there was a span of 11 bases. In DNA form, the CDR3 reads TGCAGTGCTGGAAAAGACTACTACGAGCAGTACTTC. As protein: CSAGKDYYEQYF.

V usage is TRBV7-2 and J usage is TRBJ2-5, with TRBD2 as a possible D gene (5 bases). There are 15 residues in the CDR3. Germline CDR1 SGHTA, CDR2 FQGNSA. Trimming left V 3 bases short and J 2 bases short, with 13 bases between. The CDR3 nucleotides read TGTGCCAGCAGCTTTTGGGGAGCACCTCAAGAGACCCAGTACTTC. Its protein is CASSFWGAPQETQYF.

This clonotype was detected many times. The J gene is TRBJ1-5, the V gene TRBV28; the match to TRBD1 covers 7 bases. Looked up from germline, CDR1 is MDHEN and CDR2 is SYDVKM. The trim removed 5 bases at V and 0 bases at J, leaving 7 bases unmatched. CDR3 size: 16 residues. The CDR3 sequence is CASSPHTGDSNQPQHF. In nucleotides, the CDR3 is TGTGCCAGCAGTCCCCACACAGGGGATAGCAATCAGCCCCAGCATTTT. Drawing the rest from reference TRBV28 and TRBJ1-5, the complete variable domain is DVKVTQSSRYLVKRTGEKVFLECVQDMDHENMFWYRQDPGLGLRLIYFSYDVKMKEKGDIPEGYSVSREKKERFSLILESASTNQTSMYLCASSPHTGDSNQPQHFGDGTRLSIL.

CDR3 nucleotide sequence: TGTGCCAGCAGCTTAGAAACGGGAGGAAACTATGGCTACACCTTC. This encodes CASSLETGGNYGYTF. The rearrangement joins TRBV11-2 to TRBJ1-2, with no clear D. This CDR3 is 15 amino acids long. Germline assignment: CDR1 SGHAT and CDR2 FQNNGV. Between the trimmed V and J ends, which lost 0 bases and 2 bases, there was a span of 10 bases.

The gene calls are TRBV7-2 and TRBJ1-1, with D uncertain. The germline gives CDR1 SGHTA, CDR2 FQGNSA. The CDR3 contains 13 residues. Trimming left V 0 bases short and J 10 bases short, with 12 bases between. This CDR3 reads CASSLAAGQAAFF. CDR3 sequence (DNA): TGTGCCAGCAGCTTAGCGGCCGGGCAGGCAGCTTTCTTT. Based on the CDR3 plus reference TRBV7-2 and TRBJ1-1, the full variable domain is GAGVSQSPSNKVTEKGKDVELRCDPISGHTALYWYRQSLGQGLEFLIYFQGNSAPDKSGLPSDRFSAERTGGSVSTLTIQRTQQEDSAVYLCASSLAAGQAAFFGQGTRLTVV.

This clonotype occurred many times. The chain links TRBV30 to TRBJ2-7; 11 bases line up with TRBD2. CDR1 GTSNPN and CDR2 SVGIG come from the germline V gene (reference sequence). The CDR3 spans 16 residues. Trimming took 2 bases from V and 7 from J; bases not matched to a gene: 13. CDR3 residues: CAWSNTPLAGVREQYF. In DNA, the CDR3 is TGTGCCTGGAGTAACACCCCACTAGCGGGAGTACGGGAGCAGTACTTC.

This clonotype was counted many times. The chain combines TRBV30 with TRBJ2-7; D is ambiguous. Per the germline V gene, CDR1 is GTSNPN and CDR2 is SVGIG (reference sequence). V was pared by 1 base and J by 2 bases, with 6 bases between. This CDR3 has 12 residues. The CDR3, as DNA: TGTGCCTGGAGTGCAAGTACCTACGAGCAGTACTTC. Translating it yields CAWSASTYEQYF. Full variable domain (remainder filled in from reference TRBV30 and TRBJ2-7): SQTIHQWPATLVQPVGSPLSLECTVEGTSNPNLYWYRQAAGRGLQLLFYSVGIGQISSEVPQNLSASRPQDRQFILSSKKLLLSDSGFYLCAWSASTYEQYFGPGTRLTVT.

This clonotype was observed many times. CDR3: CASSLRQELETQYF. The CDR3 DNA follows: TGTGCCAGCAGCTTACGGCAGGAACTTGAGACCCAGTACTTC. The chain employs TRBV7-8 and TRBJ2-5; the D is unclear. With 2 bases removed from V and 5 bases from J, the gap between germline ends came to 12 bases. Germline V gene sequence: CDR1 SGHVS, CDR2 FQNEAQ. The CDR3 covers 14 residues.

This clonotype was found many times. The CDR3 spells CASSFLRETQYF. The DNA for the CDR3 is TGTGCCAGCAGCTTCTTAAGAGAGACCCAGTACTTC. V gene TRBV7-2 combines with J gene TRBJ2-5; D unresolved. The ends were cut back, 3 bases at V and 4 bases at J, with 6 bases in the middle. The CDR3 runs 12 residues. The germline gives CDR1 SGHTA, CDR2 FQGNSA.

This clonotype was found many times. Here the CDR3 omits its conserved ending phenylalanine or tryptophan, so a read error is the likely source. V is TRBV11-2 and J is TRBJ2-5, with a tentative D call TRBD1 (7 bases). V lost 6 bases and J 5 bases, leaving 19 bases between the germline ends. Germline CDR1 is SGHAT and CDR2 is FQNNGV. The CDR3 extends over 15 amino acids. The CDR3 DNA follows: TGTGCCAGCAGTGCAGGGGGGCTTGGATGGGAGACCCAGTACCTC. Encoded protein: CASSAGGLGWETQYL.

In this sample, this clonotype turned up many times. This chain uses TRBV9 with TRBJ2-2, with TRBD2 identical over 7 bases. This CDR3 region has 17 residues. The ends lost 0 bases at V and 7 bases at J; junction bases unmatched: 12. From germline, CDR1 is SGDLS and CDR2 YYNGEE. The CDR3 nucleotides are TGTGCCAGCAGCGTAGTGGCGGGAGAGGGGCCCGGCGGGGAGCTGTTTTTT. Amino acid sequence: CASSVVAGEGPGGELFF.